This T cell receptor beta chain was obtained from a study of regulatory T cells in long-lasting Graves disease. Study in general: Over 5 years on antithyroid drugs plus positive TSH receptor antibodies marked Graves' disease as persistent. Overall study results and limits: Researchers examined only peripheral blood and not thyroid tissue. New patients shared fewer than 1,000 public clonotypes, and persistent patients shared more, with around 2,600.

A few counts support this clonotype. The antigen is unknown. Time point: persistent/refractory GD, antithyroid drugs over 5 years with positive TRAb. The authors made the TCR library using RNA they extracted from PBMCs. The CDR3 extends over 14 amino acids. Per germline, CDR1 SEHNR and CDR2 FQNEAQ (reference sequence). V was clipped by 1 base and J by 4 bases, with 7 bases between them. HTBI primers from iRepertoire and Arm-PCR of CDR3 regions yielded the TCR beta libraries. Authors' methods: The identification of 60 or so TRBV and roughly 14 TRBJ segments was made across samples. TCRdb ran MiXCR on the multiplex PCR reads and lists one entry per CDR3 protein. Clone size and V and J calls follow TCRdb, not the original study. The sample lists about 470,000 distinct CDR3 sequences, 20% to 25% seen once, with 7% to 9% in the top ten.

This TCR was recovered from a female donor with Graves disease. The gene calls are TRBV7-9 and TRBJ2-2, with D perhaps TRBD2 (5 bases). This specimen was peripheral blood mononuclear cells (PBMCs), taken when the disease was refractory, from a patient treated with antithyroid drugs. Here the CDR3 DNA reads TGTGCCAGCAGCTTAGGGGGAGTCACCGGGGAGCTGTTTTTT. This translates into CASSLGGVTGELFF.